This is a list of T cell receptor beta chains from one sample in a study of early T cells in non-severe SARS-CoV-2 infection. TCRdb called the 5' RACE reads again in MiXCR, with one record for every CDR3 protein. The data hold 35,000 to 45,000 distinct CDR3 sequences, with less than 6.5% observed a single time. The sample consisted of whole blood. Receptors originate from an adult who was a healthcare worker with PCR-confirmed SARS-CoV-2 infection or an uninfected control (not recorded which). CDR3s include the opening cysteine and the closing phenylalanine or tryptophan. Clone size appears in some rows only: once, few, many, or a class for an expanded clone.

j_call: TRBJ2-4
clone_size: few
v_call: TRBV20-1
cdr3_aa: CSARDRGTGKNIQYF

j_call: TRBJ1-5
clone_size: few
v_call: TRBV6-6
cdr3_aa: CASRDSGTADNQPQHF

j_call: TRBJ1-2
clone_size: many
v_call: TRBV20-1
cdr3_aa: CSASTGVYGYTF

j_call: TRBJ1-1
clone_size: many
v_call: TRBV29-1
cdr3_aa: CSVGRGGTEAFF

j_call: TRBJ2-2
clone_size: .
v_call: TRBV5-1
cdr3_aa: CASSLEGTGFIGELFF

j_call: TRBJ2-7
clone_size: many
v_call: TRBV27
cdr3_aa: CASSPLAGGRAEQYF

j_call: TRBJ2-1
clone_size: many
v_call: TRBV7-6
cdr3_aa: CASTRDRDFSYNEQFF

j_call: TRBJ2-1
clone_size: few
v_call: TRBV19
cdr3_aa: CASSISLNEQFF

j_call: TRBJ1-2
clone_size: .
v_call: TRBV19
cdr3_aa: CASSAQRQGTYTF

j_call: TRBJ1-1
clone_size: .
v_call: TRBV7-9
cdr3_aa: CASSLAPNTEAFF

j_call: TRBJ2-4
clone_size: .
v_call: TRBV28
cdr3_aa: CASSLGSAGTKNIQYF

j_call: TRBJ2-7
clone_size: many
v_call: TRBV2
cdr3_aa: CASSQQGAREQYF

j_call: TRBJ2-3
clone_size: many
v_call: TRBV7-2
cdr3_aa: CASSLGLAADTQYF

j_call: TRBJ1-1
clone_size: many
v_call: TRBV20-1
cdr3_aa: CSAERQGARTEAFF

j_call: TRBJ1-1
clone_size: many
v_call: TRBV9
cdr3_aa: CASSPRQNLNTEAFF

j_call: TRBJ2-2
clone_size: many
v_call: TRBV7-2
cdr3_aa: CASRPGGARGSGELFF

j_call: TRBJ1-4
clone_size: many
v_call: TRBV12-3/TRBV12-4
cdr3_aa: CASRAQGASRKLFF

j_call: TRBJ2-3
clone_size: few
v_call: TRBV3-1
cdr3_aa: CASSNGAGYTDTQYF

j_call: TRBJ1-2
clone_size: few
v_call: TRBV20-1
cdr3_aa: CSAEGPESYGYTF

j_call: TRBJ1-2
clone_size: many
v_call: TRBV19
cdr3_aa: CASSITGPSGPGYTF

j_call: TRBJ1-6
clone_size: few
v_call: TRBV18
cdr3_aa: CASSPRQGPSNSPLHF

j_call: TRBJ1-1
clone_size: many
v_call: TRBV20-1
cdr3_aa: CSARSGLQLNTEAFF

j_call: TRBJ2-5
clone_size: .
v_call: TRBV18
cdr3_aa: CASSPTGAVTQYF

j_call: TRBJ2-1
clone_size: .
v_call: TRBV10-1
cdr3_aa: CASSESSGREQFF